The clone carrying this T cell receptor (beta chain) has only a few counts. Its target is unknown. The record originates from a study of beta chain features in type 1 diabetes. Study as a whole: Cell yields, gender and age were similar in healthy donors and patients.

A single heparinised draw of roughly 100 mL on average was taken per donor. Naive, central memory, regulatory and stem cell-like memory cells within the CD4+ compartment were sorted using CD45RO/CCR7/CD25/CD127/CD95/CD27. Whole-study results and caveats: Across patients, naive, central memory and Treg TCRB repertoires exhibited apparently greater similarity than was observed across healthy donors.

The authors reverse transcribed all of the isolated RNA, so sequencing captured expressed TCRB transcripts. Sequencing used immunoSEQ multiplex PCR; TCRdb keeps in-frame clones, though not all of them. This table has 130,000 to 150,000 clones, about 9.4% appearing once. The sequenced sample consisted of naive CD4+ T cells from blood. The TCR originated in a young man in good health.

CDR3 region: CAWSQLAGRYEQYF. DNA for the CDR3: TGTGCCTGGAGTCAATTAGCGGGGCGCTACGAGCAGTACTTC. The chain combines TRBV30 with TRBJ2-7; 8 bases are a match to TRBD2. The CDR3 has 14 amino acids. The V and J ends lost 2 bases and 3 bases, in that order; junction bases with no gene match: 6. Germline CDR1 is GTSNPN and CDR2 is SVGIG (reference sequence).